Presented here are 29 T cell receptor beta chains from one specimen sequenced in a study of beta chain features in type 1 diabetes. Which antigens these TCRs recognize remains unknown. Study-wide points: Moderate but significant shortening of TCRB CDR3s was recorded in all four CD4+ subsets from Type 1 diabetes patients.

Expressed TCRB transcripts were sequenced after all isolated RNA was converted to cDNA. Produced via immunoSEQ multiplex PCR; TCRdb's table is partial and in-frame only. Of hundreds of thousands of clones in the sample, 13% are singletons; the top ten hold less than 0.025%. Sample: naive CD4+ T cells from blood. These receptors all come from a man aged 18-30 years with type 1 diabetes.

This chain links TRBV6-1 with TRBJ1-2, with 9 bases lining up with TRBD1. V trimming: 3 bases; J trimming: 2 bases; junction bases outside the gene matches: 10. The germline gives CDR1 MNHNS, CDR2 SASEGT. The CDR3 sequence is 17 residues long. The CDR3 loop reads CASSDPGTGSPNYGYTF. In DNA, the CDR3 is TGTGCCAGCAGTGACCCCGGGACAGGGAGTCCCAACTATGGCTACACCTTC.

The chain joins TRBV2 to TRBJ2-7; D perhaps matches TRBD2 (7 bases). The V gene lost 11 bases and the J gene lost 3 bases, with 17 bases spanning the gap. The germline gives CDR1 SNHLY, CDR2 FYNNEI. The CDR3 has 13 amino acids. The CDR3 DNA sequence: TGTGCCGCCAAGGGGGACTACCTCTACGAGCAGTACTTC. It encodes CAAKGDYLYEQYF.

CDR3 coding DNA: TGCAGCGTAAACAGGGTACCTTCCACTGAAGCTTTCTTT. It is translated as CSVNRVPSTEAFF. The V gene is TRBV29-1, the J gene TRBJ1-1; D might be TRBD1 (6 bases). V shed 6 bases and J shed 4 bases, with 15 bases lying between them. Germline CDR1 is SQVTM and CDR2 is ANQGSEA. The CDR3 length is 13 residues. Supplemented by reference TRBV29-1 and TRBJ1-1, the full variable domain reads SAVISQKPSRDICQRGTSLTIQCQVDSQVTMMFWYRQQPGQSLTLIATANQGSEATYESGFVIDKFPISRPNLTFSTLTVSNMSPEDSSIYLCSVNRVPSTEAFFGQGTRLTVV.

The chain is built from TRBV18 and TRBJ1-4; no firm D call. This CDR3 spans 15 amino acids. V gave up 5 bases and J gave up 0 bases, with 10 bases separating them. The germline V gene encodes CDR1 KGHSH and CDR2 LQKENI. The CDR3 here is CASSFDHATNEKLFF. CDR3 coding DNA: TGTGCCAGCTCATTCGACCACGCAACTAATGAAAAACTGTTTTTT.

V usage is TRBV18 and J usage is TRBJ2-3; 9 bases agree with TRBD2. CDR1 is KGHSH and CDR2 is LQKENI in the germline V gene. Trimming cost V 3 bases and J 1 base; bases outside gene matches: 2. The CDR3 totals 15 residues. CDR3 amino acids: CASSPQRGGTDTQYF. The CDR3 DNA is TGTGCCAGCTCACCCCAGCGGGGGGGCACAGATACGCAGTATTTT.

A single count supports this clone. The rearrangement links TRBV28 to TRBJ2-7; TRBD1 matches at 8 bases. Germline V CDR1 and CDR2: MDHEN, SYDVKM. There are 15 residues in the CDR3. Trimming removed 4 bases from V and 1 base from J; junction bases left unmatched: 6. The CDR3 here is CASSSLDRESYEQYF. CDR3 in DNA: TGTGCCAGCAGTTCCCTGGACAGGGAATCCTACGAGCAGTACTTC. The variable domain in full, completed from reference TRBV28 and TRBJ2-7, reads DVKVTQSSRYLVKRTGEKVFLECVQDMDHENMFWYRQDPGLGLRLIYFSYDVKMKEKGDIPEGYSVSREKKERFSLILESASTNQTSMYLCASSSLDRESYEQYFGPGTRLTVT.

The table lists this clone with a few counts. The chain combines TRBV6-5 with TRBJ2-3; D gene unclear. CDR1 MNHEY and CDR2 SVGAGI come from the germline V gene. This CDR3 region has 11 residues. Trimming took 5 bases from V and 5 from J, leaving 5 bases between them. The CDR3 spells CASSELDTQYF. The CDR3 nucleotides read TGTGCCAGCAGTGAGTTAGATACGCAGTATTTT.

The rearrangement links TRBV13 to TRBJ1-3, with D maybe TRBD1 (6 bases). The germline V and J ends were trimmed by 6 bases and 4 bases, with 13 bases remaining between them. Germline assignment: CDR1 PRHDT and CDR2 FYEKMQ (reference sequence). The CDR3 length is 14 residues. The CDR3 spells CASRSGAAGNTIYF. CDR3 DNA sequence: TGTGCCAGCAGGTCGGGGGCCGCGGGAAACACCATATATTTT.

V usage is TRBV9 and J usage is TRBJ2-6; 8 positions match TRBD1. Looked up from germline, CDR1 is SGDLS and CDR2 is YYNGEE. J was trimmed by 2 bases and V by 0 bases; bases with no gene match: 7. This CDR3 comprises 18 residues. The CDR3 DNA sequence: TGTGCCAGCAGCGTAGCGAGGACAGGGACCCCTGGGGCCAACGTCCTGACTTTC. Protein product: CASSVARTGTPGANVLTF. Full variable domain (missing parts from reference TRBV9 and TRBJ2-6): DSGVTQTPKHLITATGQRVTLRCSPRSGDLSVYWYQQSLDQGLQFLIQYYNGEERAKGNILERFSAQQFPDLHSELNLSSLELGDSALYFCASSVARTGTPGANVLTFGAGSRLTVL.

A note on this clone: This same CDR3 is encoded by further DNA sequences in the sample. The chain carries TRBV30 and TRBJ1-1; D not certain. CDR3 length: 11 residues. V shed 0 bases and J shed 6 bases, with 5 bases lying between them. The germline V gene has CDR1 GTSNPN and CDR2 SVGIG (reference sequence). CDR3 residues: CAWSVRAEAFF. As DNA, the CDR3 is TGTGCCTGGAGTGTCCGGGCTGAAGCTTTCTTT.

The chain combines TRBV11-1 with TRBJ1-1; D unclear. CDR1 and CDR2 (germline): SGHAT, FQDESV (reference sequence). This CDR3 is built from 14 residues. Trimming cost V 0 bases and J 6 bases, with 11 bases left between them. The CDR3 DNA reads as TGTGCCAGCAGCTTAGCTGAGGGCGGGGCTGAAGCTTTCTTT. Residues: CASSLAEGGAEAFF. Full variable domain (remainder filled in from reference TRBV11-1 and TRBJ1-1): EAEVAQSPRYKITEKSQAVAFWCDPISGHATLYWYRQILGQGPELLVQFQDESVVDDSQLPKDRFSAERLKGVDSTLKIQPAELGDSAMYLCASSLAEGGAEAFFGQGTRLTVV.

The chain employs TRBV4-1 and TRBJ1-1, with 10 bases lining up with TRBD1. Germline-derived CDR1 and CDR2 are MGHRA and YSYEKL. The CDR3 covers 15 residues. Trimming at V came to 4 bases and at J to 7 bases, leaving 9 bases not matched to a gene. For the CDR3, the DNA is TGCGCCAGCAGCCGCCCCGGGACAGGGGTTTATGAAGCTTTCTTT. Its protein is CASSRPGTGVYEAFF.

This clone came up a few times. V and J are TRBV30 and TRBJ2-5; D gene uncertain. V was clipped by 3 bases and J by 1 base, with 6 bases between them. This CDR3 contains 12 residues. Germline V CDR1 and CDR2: GTSNPN, SVGIG (reference sequence). The CDR3 loop is CAWRAAQETQYF. The DNA of the CDR3 is TGTGCCTGGAGGGCGGCCCAAGAGACCCAGTACTTC.

The gene calls are TRBV29-1 and TRBJ1-6; 7 bases align to TRBD1. V trimming: 7 bases; J trimming: 1 base; junction bases outside the gene matches: 4. The germline V gene encodes CDR1 SQVTM and CDR2 ANQGSEA. The CDR3 spans 14 residues. The CDR3 DNA follows: TGCAGCGCCAAGACAGGGTCCTATAATTCACCCCTCCACTTT. This encodes CSAKTGSYNSPLHF.

This clone was picked up a small number of times. This chain uses TRBV27 with TRBJ1-1; D is undetermined. Deletions cut 4 bases from V and 1 base from J, with 7 bases between. The germline V gene encodes CDR1 MNHEY and CDR2 SMNVEV (reference sequence). This CDR3 has 13 amino acids. The DNA for the CDR3 is TGTGCCAGCAGTTCCTCAGAGAACACTGAAGCTTTCTTT. Its protein product is CASSSSENTEAFF.

This clone was seen only a few times. This rearrangement joins TRBV15 to TRBJ2-3, with unresolved D. V was pared by 1 base and J by 6 bases, with 5 bases between. From germline, CDR1 is LNHNV and CDR2 YYDKDF (reference sequence). The CDR3 is 12 amino acids. In DNA, the CDR3 is TGTGCCACCAGCAGAGTAAGGGATACGCAGTATTTT. Translating it yields CATSRVRDTQYF.

This chain links TRBV7-9 with TRBJ1-6; D is unresolved. This CDR3 spans 14 amino acids. Trimming took 5 bases from V and 8 from J, leaving 13 bases between them. The germline V gene encodes CDR1 SEHNR and CDR2 FQNEAQ (reference sequence). The DNA of the CDR3 is TGTGCCAGCAGCCTCTTCGAAGGCGATTCACCCCTCCACTTT. Translation: CASSLFEGDSPLHF.

This clone came up a few times. This chain joins TRBV6-5 and TRBJ1-5, with TRBD1 identical over 8 bases. The CDR3 runs to 14 residues. Germline values: CDR1 MNHEY, CDR2 SVGAGI. V gave up 5 bases and J gave up 4 bases; unmatched junction bases: 4. CDR3 bases: TGTGCCAGCAGTCCACGGGACAGGAATCAGCCCCAGCATTTT. Translated: CASSPRDRNQPQHF.

This clone was recorded a few times. The rearrangement links TRBV10-3 to TRBJ2-5; D remains unclear. Trimming removed 2 bases from V and 0 bases from J, with 7 bases in between. This CDR3 contains 14 residues. CDR1 and CDR2 (germline): ENHRY, SYGVKD. The CDR3 nucleotides are TGTGCCATCAGTGAGAGGGTTCACCAAGAGACCCAGTACTTC. Protein product: CAISERVHQETQYF.

This chain connects TRBV5-1 to TRBJ1-2; 7 bases line up with TRBD1. Germline CDR1 and CDR2: SGHRS and YFSETQ. The junction had 5 bases not matched to a gene; V was cut back by 0 bases and J by 3 bases. The CDR3 has 15 amino acids. The CDR3: CASSLVATGDYGYTF. CDR3 sequence (DNA): TGCGCCAGCAGCTTGGTGGCCACAGGGGACTATGGCTACACCTTC. The whole variable domain, filled in from reference TRBV5-1 and TRBJ1-2, reads KAGVTQTPRYLIKTRGQQVTLSCSPISGHRSVSWYQQTPGQGLQFLFEYFSETQRNKGNFPGRFSGRQFSNSRSEMNVSTLELGDSALYLCASSLVATGDYGYTFGSGTRLTVV.

The CDR3 protein is CAWSPDSDQPQHF. As DNA, the CDR3 is TGTGCCTGGAGTCCAGACAGTGATCAGCCCCAGCATTTT. The genes are TRBV30 and TRBJ1-5; a weak D match, TRBD1 (5 bases). Between the trimmed V and J ends, which lost 2 bases and 5 bases, there was a span of 10 bases. Germline CDR1 reads GTSNPN; CDR2 reads SVGIG (reference sequence). This CDR3 spans 13 amino acids.

The chain recombines TRBV29-1 with TRBJ1-1; no definite D call. The CDR3 is made up of 10 amino acids. The V end lost 1 base, the J end lost 9 bases, and 6 bases lay between the germline ends. Germline V CDR1 and CDR2: SQVTM, ANQGSEA. This chain's CDR3 is CSVEGLKAFF. The CDR3 DNA sequence: TGCAGCGTTGAAGGGCTTAAAGCTTTCTTT.

This clone was counted once. This rearrangement joins TRBV7-2 to TRBJ1-2; the D is unclear. This CDR3 has 13 amino acids. The germline V gene encodes CDR1 SGHTA and CDR2 FQGNSA. The ends were cut back, 5 bases at V and 7 bases at J, with 14 bases in the middle. The CDR3 coding sequence is TGTGCCAGCAGCCCCCCTAATGCCGCTGGCTACACCTTC. Translation: CASSPPNAAGYTF.

The genes are TRBV30 and TRBJ1-2, with D maybe TRBD1 (6 bases). V lost 3 bases to trimming and J lost 4 bases, with 18 bases between them. CDR1 and CDR2 from the germline V gene are GTSNPN and SVGIG (reference sequence). This CDR3 comprises 15 residues. The CDR3 bases are TGTGCCTGGAGGGGAAACTCAGGGGTAGGCTATGGCTACACCTTC. Its protein product is CAWRGNSGVGYGYTF.

The chain's CDR3 is CASSLTLGETQYF. DNA for the CDR3: TGTGCCAGCAGCTTGACATTAGGAGAGACCCAGTACTTC. The chain employs TRBV11-2 and TRBJ2-5; no definite D call. V lost 3 bases and J lost 4, with 9 bases in between. In germline, CDR1 is SGHAT, CDR2 FQNNGV. The length of the CDR3 is 13 residues.

The chain links TRBV5-1 to TRBJ2-1, with D possibly matching TRBD1 (5 bases). This CDR3 spans 15 amino acids. V shed 0 bases and J shed 6 bases, with 13 bases lying between them. Germline V gives CDR1 SGHRS, CDR2 YFSETQ. The CDR3, as DNA: TGCGCCAGCAGCTTGGTCCCAGGGTCGGGCAATGAGCAGTTCTTC. Translation: CASSLVPGSGNEQFF.

This clone was found a few times. The chain carries TRBV2 and TRBJ2-3; D possibly uses TRBD1 or TRBD2 (6 bases each). Germline lookup yields CDR1 SNHLY and CDR2 FYNNEI. CDR3 length: 14 amino acids. The V and J ends lost 7 bases and 5 bases respectively, with 16 bases between them. The CDR3 is CASTREGGIDTQYF. CDR3 DNA: TGTGCCAGCACCCGCGAGGGGGGCATAGATACGCAGTATTTT. The full variable domain, with the rest looked up from reference TRBV2 and TRBJ2-3, is EPEVTQTPSHQVTQMGQEVILRCVPISNHLYFYWYRQILGQKVEFLVSFYNNEISEKSEIFDDQFSVERPDGSNFTLKIRSTKLEDSAMYFCASTREGGIDTQYFGPGTRLTVL.

This clone was seen only once. The same CDR3 is also encoded by other DNA sequences in this sample. The chain has TRBV15 and TRBJ1-5; no reliable D call. Trimming left V 1 base short and J 2 bases short, with 6 bases between. Germline V gives CDR1 LNHNV, CDR2 YYDKDF (reference sequence). The CDR3 runs 14 residues. The CDR3 here is CATSRAGGNQPQHF. The CDR3 bases are TGTGCCACCAGCAGAGCCGGGGGCAATCAGCCCCAGCATTTT.

This clone was recorded a few times. J is TRBJ1-5 and V is TRBV6-9, with 9 nucleotides matching TRBD1. The V and J ends lost 9 bases and 1 base, in that order; junction bases with no gene match: 4. Germline loops: CDR1 MNHGY, CDR2 SVAAGI. The length of the CDR3 is 14 residues. CDR3 region: CARQGAFSNQPQHF. The CDR3 DNA reads TGTGCCAGACAGGGGGCGTTCAGCAATCAGCCCCAGCATTTT.